This T cell receptor beta chain derives from a study of regulatory T cells in long-lasting Graves disease. This clonotype has at least ten counts. Time point here: newly diagnosed GD, antithyroid drugs for less than 3 months. PBMCs provided the RNA from which the TCR library was made. Researchers made TCR beta libraries by using iRepertoire HTBI primers and running Arm-PCR on CDR3 regions. In TCRdb, the multiplex PCR reads were re-called with MiXCR into one record per CDR3 protein. The sample gives about 400,000 distinct CDR3 sequences, 15% to 20% of which show up once; 20% to 25% is in the top ten. CDR1 and CDR2 (germline): SGHAT, FQDESV (reference sequence). CDR3 length: 14 residues. Trimming took 2 bases from V and 4 from J, leaving 11 bases between them. Another study also made use of these data, one on T cells in Graves' hyperthyroidism and ophthalmopathy.

The genes are TRBV11-1 and TRBJ2-5, with D maybe TRBD1 (6 bases). This material consisted of peripheral blood mononuclear cells (PBMCs), taken at new diagnosis, from a patient treated with antithyroid drugs. The clonotype originates from a woman aged 18-35 years with Graves disease. The CDR3 nucleotides are TGTGCCAGCAGCTTATTCGGCAGGGGAGAGACCCAGTACTTC. This gives the protein CASSLFGRGETQYF. Variable domain in full (rest from reference TRBV11-1 and TRBJ2-5): EAEVAQSPRYKITEKSQAVAFWCDPISGHATLYWYRQILGQGPELLVQFQDESVVDDSQLPKDRFSAERLKGVDSTLKIQPAELGDSAMYLCASSLFGRGETQYFGPGTRLLVL.